The next 22 T cell receptor beta chains were all read from a single sample in a study of shared clonotypes between healthy human individuals. The table came from immunoSEQ multiplex PCR; TCRdb's copy has only in-frame clones and leaves some out. The table has over 850,000 clones, around three quarters seen once. What was sequenced was memory CD4+ T cells from PBMCs. Subset denoted: CD45RA-negative fraction. These receptors all come from a man younger than 30 in good health. Some clones in this sample may be carry-over from other donors' samples.

V gene TRBV19 combines with J gene TRBJ2-5; D might be TRBD1 or TRBD2, each matching 5 bases. With 8 bases removed from V and 1 base from J, the gap between germline ends came to 11 bases. The CDR3 is made up of 13 amino acids. Per the germline V gene, CDR1 is LNHDA and CDR2 is SQIVND (reference sequence). CDR3 region: CASAGTSQETQYF. CDR3 bases: TGTGCCAGTGCCGGGACCTCCCAAGAGACCCAGTACTTC.

This clone was counted a few times. The chain combines TRBV10-3 with TRBJ1-2; D not certain. The V and J ends lost 10 bases and 0 bases respectively, with 12 bases between them. Germline V gene lookup returns CDR1 ENHRY and CDR2 SYGVKD. This CDR3 has 13 residues. The CDR3 sequence is CATYTFTNYGYTF. The CDR3 region has the DNA TGTGCCACCTACACATTCACTAACTATGGCTACACCTTC.

Worth noting for this clone: This sample also contains other DNA sequences that code for the same CDR3. V usage is TRBV28 and J usage is TRBJ2-3, with 7 bases identical to TRBD1. The trim removed 5 bases at V and 0 bases at J, leaving 2 bases unmatched. This CDR3 has 14 amino acids. The V gene's germline CDR1 is MDHEN and CDR2 SYDVKM. CDR3 nucleotides: TGTGCCAGCAGTCCGACAGGGAGCACAGATACGCAGTATTTT. The encoded protein is CASSPTGSTDTQYF.

The V call is TRBV7-8, the J call TRBJ2-7; 9 bases agree with TRBD1. CDR1 and CDR2 (germline): SGHVS, FQNEAQ. The CDR3 totals 17 residues. Trimming removed 7 bases from V and 3 bases from J; junction bases left unmatched: 16. Here the CDR3 DNA reads TGTGCCAGCAACCAAAGGGTGGGACAGGGTGAAGGCTACGAGCAGTACTTC. It yields the protein CASNQRVGQGEGYEQYF.

Concerning this clone: Other DNA sequences within the sample encode an identical CDR3. The rearrangement uses TRBV7-7 and TRBJ2-7; 11 nucleotides match TRBD1. Per the germline V gene, CDR1 is SSHAT and CDR2 is FNYEAQ (reference sequence). Trimming cost V 3 bases and J 6 bases; bases outside gene matches: 1. The CDR3 is made up of 13 amino acids. The CDR3 protein is CASSLGTGGEQYF. CDR3 bases: TGTGCCAGCAGCTTGGGGACAGGGGGCGAGCAGTACTTC.

This clone was found a few times. This chain connects TRBV6-1 to TRBJ2-7; no reliable D call. Per the germline V gene, CDR1 is MNHNS and CDR2 is SASEGT. The CDR3 totals 14 residues. V lost 0 bases and J lost 2, with 8 bases in between. CDR3 bases: TGTGCCAGCAGTGAAGCCATACAGACCTACGAGCAGTACTTC. Translation: CASSEAIQTYEQYF.

The rearrangement uses TRBV7-2 and TRBJ1-1; the D gene is possibly TRBD1 (5 bases). The CDR3 has 13 amino acids. Germline values: CDR1 SGHTA, CDR2 FQGNSA. V dropped 7 bases and J dropped 9 bases, with 18 bases sitting between them. CDR3 residues: CASKTQQRGQAFF. CDR3 coding DNA: TGTGCCAGCAAAACACAGCAGAGGGGCCAAGCTTTCTTT.

This clone has just one count. Additional DNA sequences in this sample encode the identical CDR3. V usage is TRBV7-3 and J usage is TRBJ2-1; D is possibly TRBD2 (5 bases). Per germline, CDR1 SGHTA and CDR2 FQGTGA. The CDR3 covers 15 residues. V lost 1 base and J 1 base, leaving 8 bases between the germline ends. CDR3 loop: CASSLSGGSYNEQFF. For the CDR3, the DNA is TGTGCCAGCAGCTTAAGTGGCGGGTCCTACAATGAGCAGTTCTTC.

The CDR3 coding sequence is TGTGCCACCGCCACTAGCGGAGATGAAGATACGCAGTATTTT. It is translated as CATATSGDEDTQYF. The chain is built from TRBV10-3 and TRBJ2-3; 8 bases map to TRBD2. The V gene's germline CDR1 is ENHRY and CDR2 SYGVKD. V lost 10 bases to trimming and J lost 5 bases; unmatched junction nucleotides: 11. The CDR3 sequence is 14 residues long.

This chain's CDR3 is CASAKIQGPSLTGELFF. CDR3 DNA sequence: TGTGCCAGCGCTAAGATCCAGGGGCCCTCTTTAACCGGGGAGCTGTTTTTT. This chain connects TRBV19 to TRBJ2-2, with D tentatively TRBD1 (6 bases). From germline, CDR1 is LNHDA and CDR2 SQIVND (reference sequence). The CDR3 length is 17 residues. V shed 9 bases and J shed 5 bases, with 25 bases lying between them.

The CDR3 DNA reads TGTGCCAGCAGCACTCTAGCGGGAGTCAATGAGCAGTTCTTC. Translation gives CASSTLAGVNEQFF. The rearrangement links TRBV7-2 to TRBJ2-1; 10 bases fit TRBD2. The J segment lost 6 bases and the V segment lost 5 bases, leaving 4 bases of the junction unmatched. Per the germline V gene, CDR1 is SGHTA and CDR2 is FQGNSA. The CDR3 contains 14 residues. Combining the CDR3 with reference TRBV7-2 and TRBJ2-1 gives the whole variable domain GAGVSQSPSNKVTEKGKDVELRCDPISGHTALYWYRQSLGQGLEFLIYFQGNSAPDKSGLPSDRFSAERTGGSVSTLTIQRTQQEDSAVYLCASSTLAGVNEQFFGPGTRLTVL.

This chain links TRBV5-1 with TRBJ1-3; D call uncertain. From germline, CDR1 is SGHRS and CDR2 YFSETQ. CDR3 length equals 14 residues. Trimming left V 0 bases short and J 2 bases short, with 6 bases between. The CDR3: CASSLVPTGNTIYF. The CDR3, as DNA: TGCGCCAGCAGCTTGGTACCAACTGGAAACACCATATATTTT.

Concerning this clone itself: The sample carries other DNA sequences with the same CDR3. The gene calls are TRBV7-2 and TRBJ1-5; D call uncertain. V dropped 2 bases and J dropped 4 bases, with 6 bases sitting between them. The CDR3 runs 13 residues. CDR1 and CDR2 (germline): SGHTA, FQGNSA. This chain's CDR3 is CASSLTGNQPQHF. The CDR3 DNA is TGTGCCAGCAGCTTAACGGGTAATCAGCCCCAGCATTTT.

This chain uses TRBV30 with TRBJ1-3; maybe TRBD1 (5 bases). V gave up 4 bases and J gave up 2 bases, with 18 bases separating them. Germline loops: CDR1 GTSNPN, CDR2 SVGIG (reference sequence). CDR3 length: 16 amino acids. The CDR3 DNA sequence: TGTGCCTGGAATTCCCATCGACAAGGGGCTGGAAACACCATATATTTT. Translated, it gives CAWNSHRQGAGNTIYF. Complete variable domain (other parts from reference TRBV30 and TRBJ1-3): SQTIHQWPATLVQPVGSPLSLECTVEGTSNPNLYWYRQAAGRGLQLLFYSVGIGQISSEVPQNLSASRPQDRQFILSSKKLLLSDSGFYLCAWNSHRQGAGNTIYFGEGSWLTVV.

For this clone: Additional DNA sequences in this sample encode the identical CDR3. The chain has TRBV9 and TRBJ1-4, with 9 bases lining up with TRBD1. Germline CDR1 SGDLS, CDR2 YYNGEE. The CDR3 covers 15 residues. V was pared by 4 bases and J by 5 bases, with 6 bases of the junction left unmatched. The CDR3 DNA reads TGTGCCAGCAGCTCAACCGGGACAGGGAATGAAAAACTGTTTTTT. Translation: CASSSTGTGNEKLFF.

V gene TRBV2 combines with J gene TRBJ2-7, with D possibly being TRBD2 (6 bases). CDR3 size: 15 residues. With 6 bases removed from V and 0 bases from J, the gap between germline ends came to 15 bases. The V gene's germline CDR1 is SNHLY and CDR2 FYNNEI. The CDR3: CASRGLRGPSYEQYF. CDR3 nucleotide sequence: TGTGCCAGCAGGGGCTTGCGGGGCCCCTCCTACGAGCAGTACTTC. Supplemented by reference TRBV2 and TRBJ2-7, the full variable domain reads EPEVTQTPSHQVTQMGQEVILRCVPISNHLYFYWYRQILGQKVEFLVSFYNNEISEKSEIFDDQFSVERPDGSNFTLKIRSTKLEDSAMYFCASRGLRGPSYEQYFGPGTRLTVT.

This clone turned up a few times. The chain links TRBV19 to TRBJ2-7; D is unclear. The CDR3 covers 13 residues. CDR1 and CDR2 (germline): LNHDA, SQIVND (reference sequence). Trimming left V 3 bases short and J 3 bases short, with 9 bases between. The CDR3 region has the DNA TGTGCCAGTAGTATGGGTCCTAGCTACGAGCAGTACTTC. This codes for CASSMGPSYEQYF.

This clone is a singleton in its sample. The chain recombines TRBV15 with TRBJ2-3; D is unclear. The CDR3 has 12 amino acids. Germline assignment: CDR1 LNHNV and CDR2 YYDKDF (reference sequence). The V and J ends lost 1 base and 3 bases respectively, with 2 bases between them. CDR3 protein: CATSRGTDTQYF. Here the CDR3 DNA reads TGTGCCACCAGCAGAGGTACAGATACGCAGTATTTT.

The CDR3 protein is CAWTAGVGTEAFF. CDR3 nucleotide sequence: TGTGCCTGGACCGCGGGGGTAGGCACTGAAGCTTTCTTT. This chain uses TRBV30 with TRBJ1-1; the D gene is possibly TRBD1 (5 bases). CDR3 length: 13 residues. Germline CDR1 GTSNPN, CDR2 SVGIG (reference sequence). Trimming stripped 4 bases from V and 4 bases from J, with 13 bases between.

This clone was found once. J is TRBJ1-4 and V is TRBV28, with TRBD1 as a possible D gene (6 bases). Looked up from germline, CDR1 is MDHEN and CDR2 is SYDVKM. This CDR3 region has 14 residues. Trimming removed 2 bases at V and 7 bases at J, with 11 bases between. The CDR3 reads CASSLTGLVEKLFF. CDR3 in DNA: TGTGCCAGCAGTTTAACAGGGCTAGTTGAAAAACTGTTTTTT.

This chain uses TRBV30 with TRBJ1-6, with 7 bases identical to TRBD1. The CDR3 runs to 14 residues. V gave up 2 bases and J gave up 5 bases; unmatched junction bases: 3. Germline assignment: CDR1 GTSNPN and CDR2 SVGIG (reference sequence). The CDR3 nucleotides are TGTGCCTGGAGTAAGACAGGGAATAATTCACCCCTCCACTTT. Its translation is CAWSKTGNNSPLHF. The full variable domain, with the rest looked up from reference TRBV30 and TRBJ1-6, is SQTIHQWPATLVQPVGSPLSLECTVEGTSNPNLYWYRQAAGRGLQLLFYSVGIGQISSEVPQNLSASRPQDRQFILSSKKLLLSDSGFYLCAWSKTGNNSPLHFGNGTRLTVT.

This clone has only one observation. The rearrangement joins TRBV19 to TRBJ1-5; TRBD1 agrees at 7 bases. Germline trimming cut 4 bases from V and 8 bases from J; bases unmatched to any gene: 8. There are 14 residues in the CDR3. Per the germline V gene, CDR1 is LNHDA and CDR2 is SQIVND (reference sequence). This chain's CDR3 is CASSTYRGGEPQHF. CDR3 sequence (DNA): TGTGCCAGTAGTACCTACAGGGGCGGAGAGCCCCAGCATTTT.